This TCR beta chain was sequenced during a study of shared clonotypes between healthy human individuals. Profiled with immunoSEQ multiplex PCR; TCRdb holds only in-frame clones, not every one. The sample contains over a million clones, roughly 74% of which appear only once. Turning to this clone: The target antigen is unknown.

Trimming cost V 4 bases and J 3 bases; bases outside gene matches: 4. This CDR3 has 15 amino acids. Germline CDR1 and CDR2: MNHEY and SVGAGI. Study results and limitations: Across a handful of donors, naive CD4 shared around 5%, naive CD8 about 3.2%, memory CD4 more than 2%, memory CD8 0.4% to 0.5%.

Source material: memory CD4+ T cells from PBMCs. Stated subset: CD45RA-negative fraction. V usage is TRBV6-5 and J usage is TRBJ2-3; 10 bases are shared with TRBD1. The receptor was derived from a young man in good health. Some clones in this sample may be carry-over from other donors' samples. CDR3 amino acids: CASSSGTGDTDTQYF. In DNA, the CDR3 is TGTGCCAGCAGTTCCGGGACAGGGGATACAGATACGCAGTATTTT.